One sample yielded the 26 T cell receptor beta chains listed below, sequenced in a study of cytomegalovirus exposure and HLA in healthy donors. The PCR used 60 Vbeta and 13 Jbeta primers. The table came from immunoSEQ multiplex PCR; TCRdb's copy has only in-frame clones and leaves some out. The sample holds under 110,000 clones, around 79% seen once. Sequenced sample: PBMCs. The receptor source for this set is a man in his sixties in good health and CMV-seronegative.

This rearrangement joins TRBV7-2 to TRBJ2-5, with a tentative D call TRBD1 (7 bases). The CDR3 covers 13 residues. The V end was cut by 5 bases, the J end by 5 bases, with 12 bases between. Germline loops: CDR1 SGHTA, CDR2 FQGNSA. This CDR3 reads CASSRGTVETQYF. As DNA, the CDR3 is TGTGCCAGCAGCCGGGGGACAGTGGAGACCCAGTACTTC. Based on the CDR3 plus reference TRBV7-2 and TRBJ2-5, the full variable domain is GAGVSQSPSNKVTEKGKDVELRCDPISGHTALYWYRQSLGQGLEFLIYFQGNSAPDKSGLPSDRFSAERTGGSVSTLTIQRTQQEDSAVYLCASSRGTVETQYFGPGTRLLVL.

CDR3 bases: TGTGCCAGTAAAGACACCCACTACGAGCAGTACTTC. Protein product: CASKDTHYEQYF. The chain joins TRBV19 to TRBJ2-7; D gene ambiguous. Germline values: CDR1 LNHDA, CDR2 SQIVND (reference sequence). Trimming removed 7 bases at V and 3 bases at J, with 10 bases between. CDR3 size: 12 residues.

This clone came up once. The chain is built from TRBV6-5 and TRBJ2-1; 10 positions agree with TRBD2. The CDR3 is made up of 15 amino acids. Germline lookup yields CDR1 MNHEY and CDR2 SVGAGI. Trimming cost V 2 bases and J 4 bases; bases outside gene matches: 2. This CDR3 reads CASSYERGGYNEQFF. CDR3 DNA: TGTGCCAGCAGTTACGAGCGGGGGGGTTACAATGAGCAGTTCTTC.

The chain carries TRBV19 and TRBJ1-1; 9 bases agree with TRBD1. Trimming cost V 6 bases and J 0 bases; bases outside gene matches: 5. This CDR3 is built from 15 residues. CDR1 is LNHDA, CDR2 SQIVND, per germline (reference sequence). CDR3 nucleotides: TGTGCCAGTAGGGGACAGGGATCCCTGAACACTGAAGCTTTCTTT. Translating it yields CASRGQGSLNTEAFF.

The genes are TRBV30 and TRBJ1-5; D is unclear. The CDR3 loop spans 13 amino acids. The germline V gene has CDR1 GTSNPN and CDR2 SVGIG (reference sequence). V dropped 3 bases and J dropped 6 bases, with 12 bases sitting between them. CDR3 residues: CAWRPGLGQPQHF. The CDR3 region has the DNA TGTGCCTGGAGACCAGGCCTGGGTCAGCCCCAGCATTTT. Together with reference TRBV30 and TRBJ1-5, the CDR3 gives the full variable domain: SQTIHQWPATLVQPVGSPLSLECTVEGTSNPNLYWYRQAAGRGLQLLFYSVGIGQISSEVPQNLSASRPQDRQFILSSKKLLLSDSGFYLCAWRPGLGQPQHFGDGTRLSIL.

The rearrangement links TRBV11-3 to TRBJ2-1; D is ambiguous. The CDR3 extends over 13 amino acids. The germline CDR1 and CDR2 sequences are SGHNT and YENEEA. The V gene lost 2 bases and the J gene lost 5 bases, with 7 bases spanning the gap. The CDR3 loop is CASSLTLDNEQFF. The DNA of the CDR3 is TGTGCCAGCAGCTTAACTTTGGACAATGAGCAGTTCTTC.

This chain links TRBV6-6 with TRBJ2-6; D is possibly TRBD1 (6 bases). In germline, CDR1 is MNHNY, CDR2 SVGAGI (reference sequence). V lost 5 bases and J 3 bases, leaving 14 bases between the germline ends. The CDR3 is 16 residues long. The CDR3 loop is CASSTSGAGGANVLTF. The CDR3 nucleotides are TGTGCCAGCAGTACCTCAGGGGCAGGTGGGGCCAACGTCCTGACTTTC.

V and J are TRBV29-1 and TRBJ1-1, with 7 bases that match TRBD1. The junction had 3 bases not matched to a gene; V was cut back by 2 bases and J by 0 bases. The CDR3 runs to 14 residues. Germline lookup yields CDR1 SQVTM and CDR2 ANQGSEA. The CDR3 DNA follows: TGCAGCGTTGAAAAAGGGGGCGTGAACACTGAAGCTTTCTTT. Translated: CSVEKGGVNTEAFF.

J is TRBJ2-5 and V is TRBV6-1; 9 nucleotides line up with TRBD1. The CDR3 is 13 amino acids. Germline V gives CDR1 MNHNS, CDR2 SASEGT. Germline trimming cut 6 bases from V and 5 bases from J; bases unmatched to any gene: 4. The CDR3 DNA is TGTGCCAGCAGGGACAGGGGCCGGGAGACCCAGTACTTC. Translating it yields CASRDRGRETQYF.

This sequence joins TRBV18 and TRBJ2-3; 11 positions match TRBD2. Germline V gene lookup returns CDR1 KGHSH and CDR2 LQKENI. The CDR3 has 17 residues. The V segment lost 5 bases and the J segment 1 base; nucleotides outside the gene matches: 8. The CDR3 DNA reads TGTGCCAGCTCATATCTAGCGGGGGGCCAGGGCACAGATACGCAGTATTTT. This gives the protein CASSYLAGGQGTDTQYF.

The chain couples TRBV5-1 to TRBJ1-1, with D unclear. This CDR3 has 16 amino acids. Trimming removed 0 bases from V and 4 bases from J, with 16 bases in between. Germline V gene data show CDR1 as SGHRS and CDR2 as YFSETQ. The CDR3 sequence: CASSLASRARGTEAFF. The CDR3 coding sequence is TGCGCCAGCAGCTTGGCTTCCCGGGCCCGGGGCACTGAAGCTTTCTTT.

The rearrangement joins TRBV27 to TRBJ1-4, with D possibly TRBD1 on 6 matching bases. Trimming pared 7 bases from V and 0 bases from J, leaving 15 bases between. In germline, CDR1 is MNHEY, CDR2 SMNVEV (reference sequence). The CDR3 is 16 amino acids. CDR3 in amino acids: CASTKQGPATNEKLFF. CDR3 in DNA: TGTGCCAGCACCAAACAGGGACCGGCAACTAATGAAAAACTGTTTTTT.

The chain employs TRBV4-2 and TRBJ1-3; D might be TRBD1 (5 bases). The CDR3 is made up of 15 amino acids. Germline loops: CDR1 LGHNA, CDR2 YNFKEQ. V was trimmed by 0 bases and J by 4 bases, leaving 10 bases between them. CDR3 nucleotide sequence: TGTGCCAGCAGCCAAGATCGTTCAGGGGGAAACACCATATATTTT. This sequence encodes CASSQDRSGGNTIYF.

The chain uses TRBV30 and TRBJ2-1; weak D call: TRBD2 (6 bases). The germline V gene has CDR1 GTSNPN and CDR2 SVGIG (reference sequence). Trimming took 4 bases from V and 5 from J, leaving 21 bases between them. The CDR3 length is 16 residues. CDR3 region: CAWIPRGAQRNNEQFF. CDR3 nucleotides: TGTGCCTGGATTCCTCGCGGGGCGCAACGTAACAATGAGCAGTTCTTC.

As for this clone: Germline is not matched at one junction end, which may reflect a read error. The rearrangement links TRBV7-9 to TRBJ2-3, with 10 bases identical to TRBD2. The CDR3 has 17 amino acids. Germline CDR1 SEHNR, CDR2 FQNEAQ (reference sequence). CDR3 sequence reads: CASSSRVSGGATDAQYF. The CDR3 DNA follows: TGTGCCAGCAGCTCAAGGGTGAGCGGGGGGGCCACAGATGCGCAGTATTTT.

V gene TRBV9 combines with J gene TRBJ2-5, with no clear D. The CDR3 runs 14 residues. Germline CDR1 reads SGDLS; CDR2 reads YYNGEE. Between the trimmed V and J ends, which lost 4 bases and 6 bases, there was a span of 16 bases. The CDR3 sequence: CASSFGSDRKTQYF. The DNA of the CDR3 is TGTGCCAGCAGCTTCGGGTCGGATCGGAAGACCCAGTACTTC.

The V gene is TRBV4-2, the J gene TRBJ2-1; 10 positions match TRBD2. With V trimmed by 0 bases and J by 10 bases, 12 bases remained unmatched. The CDR3 extends over 17 amino acids. The germline gives CDR1 LGHNA, CDR2 YNFKEQ. Here the CDR3 reads CASSQDRGTSGVFEQFF. DNA of the CDR3: TGTGCCAGCAGCCAAGATAGAGGAACTAGCGGGGTTTTCGAGCAGTTCTTC.

The chain links TRBV28 to TRBJ1-1; tentatively, D is TRBD1 (5 bases). The length of the CDR3 is 15 residues. Germline CDR1 is MDHEN and CDR2 is SYDVKM. Trimming removed 2 bases at V and 7 bases at J, with 17 bases between. CDR3 coding DNA: TGTGCCAGCAGTTTAGGGGGGACGGGGGAGGGTGAAGCTTTCTTT. Translated, it gives CASSLGGTGEGEAFF.

The chain couples TRBV6-4 to TRBJ2-7, with D tentatively TRBD1 (6 bases). Germline lookup yields CDR1 MRHNA and CDR2 SNTAGT. The CDR3 spans 13 residues. V was cut by 8 bases and J by 6 bases, with 17 bases left in between. CDR3 sequence reads: CASGRGKSGEQYV. The CDR3 coding sequence is TGTGCCAGCGGCAGGGGAAAATCGGGCGAGCAGTACGTC.

This chain joins TRBV19 and TRBJ1-1; 7 positions agree with TRBD1. The CDR3 extends over 14 amino acids. Germline-derived CDR1 and CDR2 are LNHDA and SQIVND (reference sequence). The V gene end was trimmed by 6 bases and the J gene end by 4 bases; junction bases not matched to a gene: 8. CDR3 residues: CASSPGRQGTEAFF. The CDR3 nucleotides read TGTGCCAGTAGCCCGGGAAGACAGGGCACTGAAGCTTTCTTT.

The chain couples TRBV7-3 to TRBJ2-2; TRBD1 is a possible D gene (5 bases). V lost 4 bases and J 4 bases, leaving 10 bases between the germline ends. This CDR3 has 14 amino acids. Germline-derived CDR1 and CDR2 are SGHTA and FQGTGA. Here the CDR3 DNA reads TGTGCCAGCAGCTCGGCAGGGTCCACCGGGGAGCTGTTTTTT. Encoded protein: CASSSAGSTGELFF.

The sample holds a few counts of this clone. The rearrangement uses TRBV28 and TRBJ1-5; 9 nucleotides line up with TRBD1. The V and J ends lost 4 bases and 5 bases, in that order; junction bases with no gene match: 6. CDR1 and CDR2 (germline): MDHEN, SYDVKM. This CDR3 contains 15 residues. As DNA, the CDR3 is TGTGCCAGCAGTTCCTCCGGGACAGGGTATCAGCCCCAGCATTTT. Its protein is CASSSSGTGYQPQHF.

The rearrangement uses TRBV4-2 and TRBJ2-7, with 12 bases that match TRBD2. Germline V lookup: CDR1 LGHNA, CDR2 YNFKEQ. The ends lost 0 bases at V and 6 bases at J; junction bases unmatched: 18. The CDR3 extends over 20 amino acids. CDR3 sequence: CASSQDKGSSGGAYFPEQYF. Written as DNA, the CDR3 is TGTGCCAGCAGCCAAGATAAGGGATCTAGCGGGGGGGCGTATTTCCCCGAGCAGTACTTC.

This rearrangement joins TRBV29-1 to TRBJ1-3; TRBD1 might be the D (5 bases). This CDR3 has 14 residues. V lost 0 bases, J lost 4 bases, and 10 bases lay in between. Germline CDR1 is SQVTM and CDR2 is ANQGSEA. The CDR3 DNA is TGCAGCGTTGAAGATCAAGGGGCAGGAAACACCATATATTTT. Translation gives CSVEDQGAGNTIYF.

The chain uses TRBV5-1 and TRBJ2-3; D is possibly TRBD2 (6 bases). The V end was cut by 4 bases, the J end by 4 bases, with 13 bases between. There are 14 residues in the CDR3. The germline V gene has CDR1 SGHRS and CDR2 YFSETQ. The CDR3 loop reads CASSQLATSDTQYF. The DNA of the CDR3 is TGCGCCAGCAGCCAACTAGCCACATCAGATACGCAGTATTTT. Together with reference TRBV5-1 and TRBJ2-3, the CDR3 gives the full variable domain: KAGVTQTPRYLIKTRGQQVTLSCSPISGHRSVSWYQQTPGQGLQFLFEYFSETQRNKGNFPGRFSGRQFSNSRSEMNVSTLELGDSALYLCASSQLATSDTQYFGPGTRLTVL.

The chain links TRBV29-1 to TRBJ2-3; 9 bases match TRBD2. The CDR3 has 13 amino acids. Germline V gives CDR1 SQVTM, CDR2 ANQGSEA. J lost 5 bases, V lost 7 bases, and 7 bases had no gene match. The CDR3 bases are TGCAGCGCCGAGGCTAGCGGGATAGATACGCAGTATTTT. This codes for CSAEASGIDTQYF.